The 5 T cell receptor beta chains below come from one sample, sequenced in a study of T cells in Graves' hyperthyroidism and ophthalmopathy. Amplification of TCR beta CDR3 regions was performed using RNA transcripts as template. An initial round of RT-PCR targeting the TCR CDR3 relied on the HTBI primer set. TCRdb independently ran MiXCR on the multiplex PCR reads; one entry per CDR3 protein. The table records 700,000 or so distinct CDR3 sequences, about 16% of them present only once. The sequenced sample consisted of blood. All receptors come from a man aged 18 to 29 with Graves' hyperthyroidism.

Ten or more counts support this clonotype. The V call is TRBV29-1, the J call TRBJ2-5; 8 nucleotides align to TRBD2. The CDR3 extends over 17 amino acids. The J segment lost 2 bases and the V segment lost 8 bases, leaving 19 bases of the junction unmatched. CDR1 is SQVTM and CDR2 is ANQGSEA in the germline V gene. The CDR3 DNA reads as TGCAGCATCCGGGAAGTTACGCGGGAGGTCCCTCAAGAGACCCAGTACTTC. This gives the protein CSIREVTREVPQETQYF.

This clonotype was detected only a few times. V gene TRBV10-3 combines with J gene TRBJ2-7, with a weak D call TRBD2 (5 bases). The germline V gene has CDR1 ENHRY and CDR2 SYGVKD. The CDR3 runs 15 residues. Trimming pared 0 bases from V and 0 bases from J, leaving 9 bases between. CDR3 nucleotide sequence: TGTGCCATCAGTGAGTCGAGGGAGAGCTCCTACGAGCAGTACTTC. It translates to CAISESRESSYEQYF.

This clonotype has at least ten counts. One end of the junction does not line up with germline, which may come from a read error. The chain couples TRBV2 to TRBJ2-7, with D tentatively TRBD1 (6 bases). Germline values: CDR1 SNHLY, CDR2 FYNNEI. CDR3 length: 13 amino acids. DNA for the CDR3: TGTGCTAGCATGGACAGTAGAGGGAACGAGCAGTACTTC. This gives the protein CASMDSRGNEQYF.

The gene calls are TRBV7-3 and TRBJ2-7, with D perhaps matching TRBD1 (6 bases). Germline CDR1 SGHTA, CDR2 FQGTGA. V was cut by 5 bases and J by 6 bases, with 14 bases left in between. The CDR3 covers 13 residues. The CDR3 DNA reads TGTGCCAGCAGCCTCGGTGGGGGCCTCGAGCAGTACTTC. Protein product: CASSLGGGLEQYF.

This rearrangement joins TRBV28 to TRBJ1-5; D perhaps matches TRBD1 (6 bases). The CDR3 totals 14 residues. Trimming took 6 bases from V and 5 from J, leaving 14 bases between them. The germline gives CDR1 MDHEN, CDR2 SYDVKM. CDR3 sequence: CASSHPGAHQPQHF. For the CDR3, the DNA is TGTGCCAGCAGCCATCCAGGGGCGCATCAGCCCCAGCATTTT.